The 27 T cell receptor beta chains in this list originate from one sample, sequenced in a study of CXCR3-negative and CXCR3-positive naive CD8 T cells (dated by TCRdb to about 2019). Their specific antigens are unknown. Here is what the overall study found, with its caveats: TRB CDR3s from CXCR3-positive naive cells showed higher hydrophobicity (lower Kidera factor 4), lower energy, and higher strength and volume indices than CXCR3-negative naive cells.

Sequenced using a NextSeq 550. The Human TCR Profiling Kit (MiLaboratory) was used to make UMI-labeled 5' RACE TRB cDNA libraries. The reads were reprocessed in TCRdb, with one entry per CDR3 protein sequence and no accompanying DNA. The sample's table lists a count of over 70,000 distinct CDR3 sequences. Clones ranked in the top ten supply 0.5% to 0.55% of the sample. The sequenced sample consisted of naive CXCR3+ CD8+ T cells from blood. The cell subset or site label of this sample denotes: CD45RO-CCR7+CD27+CD95- naive CD8+ T cells expressing CXCR3 (TNR3+). The origin of the receptors is a human donor in good health. Some clones in this sample may be carry-over from other donors' samples.

V and J are TRBV2 and TRBJ2-5; the D gene TCRdb calls, TRBD1, cannot be checked with no DNA. The CDR3 has 14 residues. Per the germline V gene, CDR1 is SNHLY and CDR2 is FYNNEI. The CDR3 loop reads CASISTTTGETQYF.

The chain is built from TRBV28 and TRBJ2-1; TCRdb selects TRBD2, and the lack of DNA leaves this call unchecked. Germline V gene data show CDR1 as MDHEN and CDR2 as SYDVKM. The CDR3 covers 17 residues. The CDR3 sequence is CASSFPSPGGPYNEQFF.

V and J are TRBV30 and TRBJ2-2; TCRdb gives TRBD1 as the D gene, but with no DNA this cannot be confirmed. The CDR3 sequence is 13 residues long. From germline, CDR1 is GTSNPN and CDR2 SVGIG (reference sequence). This CDR3 reads CAWSPTGTGELFF.

V gene TRBV29-1 combines with J gene TRBJ2-7; the D gene TCRdb calls, TRBD1, cannot be checked with no DNA. The V gene's germline CDR1 is SQVTM and CDR2 ANQGSEA. CDR3 length: 12 residues. This chain's CDR3 is CSVLGGIREQYF.

V gene TRBV6-1 combines with J gene TRBJ2-3. The CDR3 runs to 13 residues. From germline, CDR1 is MNHNS and CDR2 SASEGT. The CDR3 sequence: CASSEWPADTQYF.

This chain connects TRBV7-8 to TRBJ2-2. CDR1 is SGHVS and CDR2 is FQNEAQ in the germline V gene. CDR3 length: 14 residues. CDR3 region: CASSLWTSTGELFF. Drawing the rest from reference TRBV7-8 and TRBJ2-2, the complete variable domain is GAGVSQSPRYKVAKRGQDVALRCDPISGHVSLFWYQQALGQGPEFLTYFQNEAQLDKSGLPSDRFFAERPEGSVSTLKIQRTQQEDSAVYLCASSLWTSTGELFFGEGSRLTVL.

The rearrangement links TRBV6-2 or TRBV6-3 to TRBJ2-7; the TCRdb call, TRBD1, lacks DNA for checking. CDR1 is MNHEY and CDR2 is SVGEGT in the germline V gene. The CDR3 loop spans 15 amino acids. CDR3: CASSITGGGSYEQYF.

The chain joins TRBV20-1 to TRBJ2-1. CDR1 DFQATT and CDR2 SNEGSKA come from the germline V gene (reference sequence). The CDR3 runs to 13 residues. The chain's CDR3 is CSARSAAYNEQFF.

The V and J genes are TRBV29-1 and TRBJ2-5; checking the TCRdb D call of TRBD1 is not possible without DNA. CDR1 and CDR2 from the germline V gene are SQVTM and ANQGSEA. The CDR3 covers 12 residues. The CDR3 sequence is CSAHRIQETQYF.

The chain recombines TRBV4-1 with TRBJ2-7; the TRBD1 assignment by TCRdb is unverifiable without DNA. Germline CDR1 reads MGHRA; CDR2 reads YSYEKL. The CDR3 length is 14 residues. CDR3 loop: CASSQPGRGYEQYF.

The chain uses TRBV12-3 or TRBV12-4 and TRBJ2-1; TCRdb's D call of TRBD1 is untestable without DNA. The CDR3 consists of 16 residues. The CDR3 reads CASSPKGGTTYNEQFF.

The J gene is TRBJ2-3, the V gene TRBV15. The V gene's germline CDR1 is LNHNV and CDR2 YYDKDF (reference sequence). The CDR3 sequence is 16 residues long. The CDR3 region is CATSRPEIGGPDTQYF.

The V and J genes are TRBV29-1 and TRBJ1-5; TCRdb reports TRBD1, a call that lacks DNA to check it against. The germline gives CDR1 SQVTM, CDR2 ANQGSEA. The CDR3 runs to 15 residues. CDR3 sequence: CSVATGTGANQPQHF.

V and J are TRBV4-3 and TRBJ2-4; the TCRdb call, TRBD1, lacks DNA for checking. Looked up from germline, CDR1 is LGHNA and CDR2 is YSLEER. The CDR3 is 15 amino acids. CDR3 amino acids: CASSHGTGRENIQYF.

The chain recombines TRBV19 with TRBJ1-5; as DNA is missing, the TRBD1 call by TCRdb cannot be tested. There are 15 residues in the CDR3. Germline assignment: CDR1 LNHDA and CDR2 SQIVND (reference sequence). CDR3 in amino acids: CASSITDRGHQPQHF.

V and J are TRBV6-6 and TRBJ2-3; TCRdb gives TRBD1 as the D gene, but with no DNA this cannot be confirmed. This CDR3 spans 15 amino acids. The germline V gene has CDR1 MNHNY and CDR2 SVGAGI (reference sequence). The CDR3: CASSSGDERPDTQYF.

The chain recombines TRBV20-1 with TRBJ2-7; TCRdb's D call of TRBD1 is untestable without DNA. CDR1 and CDR2 (germline): DFQATT, SNEGSKA (reference sequence). This CDR3 comprises 15 residues. The chain's CDR3 is CSARDRGVDPDEQYF.

The chain is built from TRBV6-5 and TRBJ2-7; as DNA is missing, the TRBD2 call by TCRdb cannot be tested. From germline, CDR1 is MNHEY and CDR2 SVGAGI. The CDR3 is made up of 14 amino acids. The CDR3 reads CASSIGGETREQYF.

The rearrangement uses TRBV15 and TRBJ1-1. This CDR3 comprises 14 residues. Germline assignment: CDR1 LNHNV and CDR2 YYDKDF (reference sequence). The CDR3 loop is CATSRDVGVTEAFF.

The V and J genes are TRBV2 and TRBJ2-5; there is no DNA to check the TCRdb D call of TRBD2. The length of the CDR3 is 18 residues. The germline V gene has CDR1 SNHLY and CDR2 FYNNEI. CDR3 residues: CASSDGRVGRPYQETQYF.

The chain combines TRBV4-1 with TRBJ2-5; TCRdb picks TRBD2, but there is no DNA to check that call. The V gene's germline CDR1 is MGHRA and CDR2 YSYEKL. There are 14 residues in the CDR3. The chain's CDR3 is CASSQGASEATQYF.

This chain links TRBV20-1 with TRBJ2-7; TCRdb outputs TRBD2, but without DNA this stays unchecked. Germline V gives CDR1 DFQATT, CDR2 SNEGSKA (reference sequence). The CDR3 covers 16 residues. The chain's CDR3 is CSARDWAGTNSYEQYF.

The genes are TRBV4-1 and TRBJ2-7; there is no DNA to check the TCRdb D call of TRBD1. The germline V gene has CDR1 MGHRA and CDR2 YSYEKL. The CDR3 totals 13 residues. The CDR3 here is CAGSHGQGYEQYF.

V gene TRBV11-2 combines with J gene TRBJ2-1; TCRdb outputs TRBD2, but without DNA this stays unchecked. This CDR3 region has 15 residues. Germline values: CDR1 SGHAT, CDR2 FQNNGV. The CDR3 loop reads CASSYSGGAYNEQFF.

The chain couples TRBV27 to TRBJ2-1. The CDR3 covers 15 residues. CDR1 is MNHEY, CDR2 SMNVEV, per germline (reference sequence). The CDR3 reads CASSFVGGIYNEQFF.

The rearrangement links TRBV27 to TRBJ1-1; no DNA is available, so the TRBD1 call from TCRdb remains unchecked. Germline V gives CDR1 MNHEY, CDR2 SMNVEV (reference sequence). This CDR3 contains 15 residues. The CDR3 reads CASSFSGGGNTEAFF.

The rearrangement joins TRBV19 to TRBJ2-2; TCRdb's assignment of TRBD2 cannot be checked, as there is no DNA. Germline V gene data show CDR1 as LNHDA and CDR2 as SQIVND (reference sequence). CDR3 length: 15 residues. The CDR3 here is CASSHWEAPAGELFF.